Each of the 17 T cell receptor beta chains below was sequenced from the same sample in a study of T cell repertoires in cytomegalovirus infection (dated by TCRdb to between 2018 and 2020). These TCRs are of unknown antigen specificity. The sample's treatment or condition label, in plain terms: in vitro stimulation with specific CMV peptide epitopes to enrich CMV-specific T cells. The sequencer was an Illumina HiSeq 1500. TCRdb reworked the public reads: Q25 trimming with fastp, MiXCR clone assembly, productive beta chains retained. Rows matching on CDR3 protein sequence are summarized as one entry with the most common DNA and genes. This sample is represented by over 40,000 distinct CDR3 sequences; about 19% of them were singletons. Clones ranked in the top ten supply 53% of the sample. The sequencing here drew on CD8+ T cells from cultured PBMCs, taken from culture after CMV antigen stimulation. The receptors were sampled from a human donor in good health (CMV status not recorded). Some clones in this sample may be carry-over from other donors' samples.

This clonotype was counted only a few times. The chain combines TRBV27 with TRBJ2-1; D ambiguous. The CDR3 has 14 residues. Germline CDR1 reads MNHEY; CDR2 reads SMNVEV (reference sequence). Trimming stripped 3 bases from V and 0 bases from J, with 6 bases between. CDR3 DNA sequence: TGTGCCAGCAGTTTGGTTGGCTCCTACAATGAGCAGTTCTTC. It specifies CASSLVGSYNEQFF.

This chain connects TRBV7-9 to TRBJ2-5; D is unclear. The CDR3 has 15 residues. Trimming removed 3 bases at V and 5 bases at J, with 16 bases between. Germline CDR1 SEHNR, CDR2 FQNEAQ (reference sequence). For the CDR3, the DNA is TGTGCCAGCAGCTTTCCTAGTGGATCGTCGGAGACCCAGTACTTC. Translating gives CASSFPSGSSETQYF.

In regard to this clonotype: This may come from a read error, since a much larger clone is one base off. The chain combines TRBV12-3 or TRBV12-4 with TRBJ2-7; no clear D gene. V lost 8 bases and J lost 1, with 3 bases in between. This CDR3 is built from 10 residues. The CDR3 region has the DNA TGTGCCAGCGATTCCTACGAGCAGTACTTC. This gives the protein CASDSYEQYF.

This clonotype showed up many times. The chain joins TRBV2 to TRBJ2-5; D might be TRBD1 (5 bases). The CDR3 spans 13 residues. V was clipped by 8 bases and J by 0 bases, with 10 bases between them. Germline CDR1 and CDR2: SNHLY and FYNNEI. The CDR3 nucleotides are TGTGCCAGCGGATCAGGGTACCAAGAGACCCAGTACTTC. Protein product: CASGSGYQETQYF.

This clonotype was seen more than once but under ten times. The CDR3, as DNA: TGCAGTGCTAGAGATATAGGACAGTCCTACGAGCAGTACTTC. Amino acid sequence: CSARDIGQSYEQYF. V gene TRBV20-1 combines with J gene TRBJ2-7; possibly TRBD1 for D (6 bases). Germline V gene data show CDR1 as DFQATT and CDR2 as SNEGSKA (reference sequence). Trimming left V 0 bases short and J 1 base short, with 10 bases between. This CDR3 has 14 amino acids.

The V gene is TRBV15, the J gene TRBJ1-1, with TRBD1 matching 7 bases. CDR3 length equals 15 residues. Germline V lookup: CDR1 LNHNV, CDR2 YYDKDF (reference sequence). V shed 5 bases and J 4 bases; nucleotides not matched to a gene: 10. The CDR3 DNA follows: TGTGCCACCAGCCCGGACAGGCCTAGAACCACTGAAGCTTTCTTT. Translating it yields CATSPDRPRTTEAFF.

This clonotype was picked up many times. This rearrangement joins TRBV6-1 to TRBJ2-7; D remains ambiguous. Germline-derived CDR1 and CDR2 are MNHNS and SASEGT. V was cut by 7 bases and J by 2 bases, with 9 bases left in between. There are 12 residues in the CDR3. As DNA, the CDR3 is TGTGCCAGCACTGTGGGTACCTACGAGCAGTACTTC. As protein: CASTVGTYEQYF.

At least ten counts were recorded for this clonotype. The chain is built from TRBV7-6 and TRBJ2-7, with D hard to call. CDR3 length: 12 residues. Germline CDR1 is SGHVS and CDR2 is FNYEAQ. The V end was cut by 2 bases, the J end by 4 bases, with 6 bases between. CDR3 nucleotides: TGTGCCAGCAGCTTAAGTCGGTACGAGCAGTACTTC. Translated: CASSLSRYEQYF.

Written as DNA, the CDR3 is TGTGCCAGCAGCCCCATCGGGACAGGACAAGAGACCCAGTACTTC. Protein product: CASSPIGTGQETQYF. The genes are TRBV7-9 and TRBJ2-5; 8 bases fit TRBD1. Trimming cost V 5 bases and J 2 bases; bases outside gene matches: 7. Germline V gene data show CDR1 as SEHNR and CDR2 as FQNEAQ (reference sequence). The CDR3 extends over 15 amino acids.

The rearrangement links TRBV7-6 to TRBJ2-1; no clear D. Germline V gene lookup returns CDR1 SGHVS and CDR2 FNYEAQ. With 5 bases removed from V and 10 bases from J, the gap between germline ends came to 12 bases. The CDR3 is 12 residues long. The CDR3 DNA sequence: TGTGCCAGCAGCCTGACGTGGGGAGAGCAGTTCTTC. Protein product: CASSLTWGEQFF.

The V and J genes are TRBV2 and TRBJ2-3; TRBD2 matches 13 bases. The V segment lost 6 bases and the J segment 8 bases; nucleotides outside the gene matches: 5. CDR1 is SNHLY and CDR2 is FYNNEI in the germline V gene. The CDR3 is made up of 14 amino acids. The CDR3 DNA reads TGTGCCAGCAGCACTAGCGGGGGGGGCGGTACGCAGTATTTT. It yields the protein CASSTSGGGGTQYF.

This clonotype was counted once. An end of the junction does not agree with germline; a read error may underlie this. This chain's CDR3 is CVSSYSEVYEQYF. For the CDR3, the DNA is TGTGTCAGCAGTTACTCAGAGGTCTACGAGCAGTACTTC. This chain links TRBV6-2 or TRBV6-3 with TRBJ2-7; D gene ambiguous. This CDR3 region has 13 residues. The germline V gene has CDR1 MNHEY and CDR2 SVGEGT.

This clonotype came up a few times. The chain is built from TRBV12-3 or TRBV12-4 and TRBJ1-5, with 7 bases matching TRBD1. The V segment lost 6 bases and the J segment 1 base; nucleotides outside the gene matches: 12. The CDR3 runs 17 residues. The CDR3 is CASSGTARQGSNQPQHF. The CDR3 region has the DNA TGTGCCAGCAGCGGGACAGCGCGTCAGGGAAGCAATCAGCCCCAGCATTTT.

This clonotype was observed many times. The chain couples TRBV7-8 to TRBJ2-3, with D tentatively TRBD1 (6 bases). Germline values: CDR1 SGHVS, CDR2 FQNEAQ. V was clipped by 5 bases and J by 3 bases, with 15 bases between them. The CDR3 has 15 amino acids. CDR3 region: CASSPFGQGTDTQYF. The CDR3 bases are TGTGCCAGCAGCCCCTTTGGGCAGGGGACAGATACGCAGTATTTT.

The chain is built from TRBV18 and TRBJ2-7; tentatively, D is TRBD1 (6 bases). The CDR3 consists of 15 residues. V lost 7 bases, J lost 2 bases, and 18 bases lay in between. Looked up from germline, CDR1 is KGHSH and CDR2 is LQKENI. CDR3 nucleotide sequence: TGTGCCAGCTTACCCAAAGACAGGCCAGCCTACGAGCAGTACTTC. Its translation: CASLPKDRPAYEQYF.

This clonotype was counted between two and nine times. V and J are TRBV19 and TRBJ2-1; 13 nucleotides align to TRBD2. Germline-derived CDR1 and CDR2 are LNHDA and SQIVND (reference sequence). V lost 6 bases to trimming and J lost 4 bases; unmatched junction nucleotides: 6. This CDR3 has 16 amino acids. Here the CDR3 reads CASSWTSGSGYNEQFF. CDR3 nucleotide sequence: TGTGCCAGTAGCTGGACTAGCGGGAGTGGATACAATGAGCAGTTCTTC.

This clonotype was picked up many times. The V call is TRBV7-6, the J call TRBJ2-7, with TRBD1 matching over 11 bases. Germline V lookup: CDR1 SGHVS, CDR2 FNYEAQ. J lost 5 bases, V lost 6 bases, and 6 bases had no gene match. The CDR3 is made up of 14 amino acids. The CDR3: CASSVGQGAHEQYF. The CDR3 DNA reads TGTGCCAGCAGTGTAGGACAGGGGGCCCACGAGCAGTACTTC.